The 10 T cell receptor beta chains below all came from one sample that was sequenced in a study of blood T cell repertoires in COVID-19. Data came from immunoSEQ multiplex PCR; TCRdb stores just in-frame clones and leaves some out. The repertoire has about 140,000 clones, 76% of them found once; the top ten carry roughly 4.5%. Sequencing was performed on peripheral blood. The origin of the receptors is a man between 60 and 75 years old with acute or convalescent COVID-19.

V usage is TRBV5-6 and J usage is TRBJ2-7; 7 positions match TRBD2. J was trimmed by 1 base and V by 3 bases; bases with no gene match: 4. The CDR3 consists of 14 residues. Looked up from germline, CDR1 is SGHDT and CDR2 is YYEEEE. The CDR3 bases are TGTGCCAGCAGCTCGACTAGCTTATCCTACGAGCAGTACTTC. As protein: CASSSTSLSYEQYF.

The count of this clone is one. V and J are TRBV10-1 and TRBJ1-1; perhaps TRBD1 as D (5 bases). CDR1 is WNHNN, CDR2 SYGVQD, per germline (reference sequence). The CDR3 has 14 residues. The germline V and J ends were trimmed by 2 bases and 0 bases, with 7 bases remaining between them. As DNA, the CDR3 is TGCGCCAGCAGTGAGCCAGGGATGAACACTGAAGCTTTCTTT. Translated: CASSEPGMNTEAFF.

Note on this clone: Relative to the germline gene, one junction end is altered; a read error may explain this. The rearrangement links TRBV5-5 to TRBJ1-2, with a weak D call TRBD1 (6 bases). The length of the CDR3 is 13 residues. Germline assignment: CDR1 SGHKS and CDR2 YYEKEE (reference sequence). The CDR3 loop is CASNLGDTYGYTF. In DNA, the CDR3 is TGTGCCAGCAACTTGGGGGACACCTATGGCTACACCTTC.

V usage is TRBV28 and J usage is TRBJ2-7; no clear D. CDR1 and CDR2 (germline): MDHEN, SYDVKM. This CDR3 contains 14 residues. V was trimmed by 7 bases and J by 2 bases, leaving 15 bases between them. CDR3 amino acids: CASTPDTDPYEQYF. CDR3 sequence (DNA): TGTGCCAGCACTCCCGACACAGACCCCTACGAGCAGTACTTC.

This clone has just one count. This sequence joins TRBV6-1 and TRBJ2-7; D might be TRBD2 (5 bases). CDR3 size: 14 residues. Germline assignment: CDR1 MNHNS and CDR2 SASEGT. The V end lost 6 bases, the J end lost 6 bases, and 18 bases lay between the germline ends. CDR3 in amino acids: CASSAPGDAGEQYF. The CDR3 bases are TGTGCCAGCAGCGCGCCAGGTGACGCGGGCGAGCAGTACTTC.

The chain is built from TRBV27 and TRBJ2-1, with TRBD2 matching 8 bases. The CDR3 contains 15 residues. Trimming removed 5 bases from V and 7 bases from J; junction bases left unmatched: 10. Looked up from germline, CDR1 is MNHEY and CDR2 is SMNVEV (reference sequence). The DNA of the CDR3 is TGTGCCAGCAGTCCCCAAGCGGGAGCGGGTAATGAGCAGTTCTTC. The encoded protein is CASSPQAGAGNEQFF.

Notes on this clone: Other nucleotide sequences in the sample specify the same CDR3. The chain employs TRBV5-4 and TRBJ2-7; D is perhaps TRBD2 (6 bases). The CDR3 length is 13 residues. The V end was cut by 5 bases, the J end by 2 bases, with 11 bases between. The germline V gene encodes CDR1 SGHNT and CDR2 YYREEE (reference sequence). The DNA of the CDR3 is TGTGCCAGCAGTTTAGCGGATACCTACGAGCAGTACTTC. Translation gives CASSLADTYEQYF.

The chain couples TRBV3-1 (or the pseudogene TRBV3-2) to TRBJ2-3, with 9 positions matching TRBD2. V shed 0 bases and J 4 bases; nucleotides not matched to a gene: 5. Germline-derived CDR1 and CDR2 are LGHDT and YNNKEL (reference sequence). The CDR3 contains 16 residues. The CDR3 spells CASSQESLAGADTQYF. The CDR3 coding sequence is TGTGCCAGCAGCCAAGAATCTTTAGCGGGGGCAGATACGCAGTATTTT.

The chain combines TRBV30 with TRBJ2-1; D might be TRBD2 (6 bases). The CDR3 has 16 amino acids. V was cut by 0 bases and J by 3 bases, with 15 bases left in between. Per the germline V gene, CDR1 is GTSNPN and CDR2 is SVGIG (reference sequence). CDR3 in DNA: TGTGCCTGGAGTGTATTAGGAGGGGCCCACTACAATGAGCAGTTCTTC. This translates into CAWSVLGGAHYNEQFF. The complete variable domain, with remaining parts taken from reference TRBV30 and TRBJ2-1, reads SQTIHQWPATLVQPVGSPLSLECTVEGTSNPNLYWYRQAAGRGLQLLFYSVGIGQISSEVPQNLSASRPQDRQFILSSKKLLLSDSGFYLCAWSVLGGAHYNEQFFGPGTRLTVL.

The rearrangement uses TRBV10-2 and TRBJ2-3, with TRBD2 identical over 10 bases. The germline CDR1 and CDR2 sequences are WSHSY and SAAADI. The V segment lost 11 bases and the J segment 5 bases; nucleotides outside the gene matches: 16. The CDR3 runs 16 residues. The CDR3 nucleotides are TGCGCCGGATTATGGCTAGCGGGGGACGAATTAGATACGCAGTATTTT. Protein: CAGLWLAGDELDTQYF.